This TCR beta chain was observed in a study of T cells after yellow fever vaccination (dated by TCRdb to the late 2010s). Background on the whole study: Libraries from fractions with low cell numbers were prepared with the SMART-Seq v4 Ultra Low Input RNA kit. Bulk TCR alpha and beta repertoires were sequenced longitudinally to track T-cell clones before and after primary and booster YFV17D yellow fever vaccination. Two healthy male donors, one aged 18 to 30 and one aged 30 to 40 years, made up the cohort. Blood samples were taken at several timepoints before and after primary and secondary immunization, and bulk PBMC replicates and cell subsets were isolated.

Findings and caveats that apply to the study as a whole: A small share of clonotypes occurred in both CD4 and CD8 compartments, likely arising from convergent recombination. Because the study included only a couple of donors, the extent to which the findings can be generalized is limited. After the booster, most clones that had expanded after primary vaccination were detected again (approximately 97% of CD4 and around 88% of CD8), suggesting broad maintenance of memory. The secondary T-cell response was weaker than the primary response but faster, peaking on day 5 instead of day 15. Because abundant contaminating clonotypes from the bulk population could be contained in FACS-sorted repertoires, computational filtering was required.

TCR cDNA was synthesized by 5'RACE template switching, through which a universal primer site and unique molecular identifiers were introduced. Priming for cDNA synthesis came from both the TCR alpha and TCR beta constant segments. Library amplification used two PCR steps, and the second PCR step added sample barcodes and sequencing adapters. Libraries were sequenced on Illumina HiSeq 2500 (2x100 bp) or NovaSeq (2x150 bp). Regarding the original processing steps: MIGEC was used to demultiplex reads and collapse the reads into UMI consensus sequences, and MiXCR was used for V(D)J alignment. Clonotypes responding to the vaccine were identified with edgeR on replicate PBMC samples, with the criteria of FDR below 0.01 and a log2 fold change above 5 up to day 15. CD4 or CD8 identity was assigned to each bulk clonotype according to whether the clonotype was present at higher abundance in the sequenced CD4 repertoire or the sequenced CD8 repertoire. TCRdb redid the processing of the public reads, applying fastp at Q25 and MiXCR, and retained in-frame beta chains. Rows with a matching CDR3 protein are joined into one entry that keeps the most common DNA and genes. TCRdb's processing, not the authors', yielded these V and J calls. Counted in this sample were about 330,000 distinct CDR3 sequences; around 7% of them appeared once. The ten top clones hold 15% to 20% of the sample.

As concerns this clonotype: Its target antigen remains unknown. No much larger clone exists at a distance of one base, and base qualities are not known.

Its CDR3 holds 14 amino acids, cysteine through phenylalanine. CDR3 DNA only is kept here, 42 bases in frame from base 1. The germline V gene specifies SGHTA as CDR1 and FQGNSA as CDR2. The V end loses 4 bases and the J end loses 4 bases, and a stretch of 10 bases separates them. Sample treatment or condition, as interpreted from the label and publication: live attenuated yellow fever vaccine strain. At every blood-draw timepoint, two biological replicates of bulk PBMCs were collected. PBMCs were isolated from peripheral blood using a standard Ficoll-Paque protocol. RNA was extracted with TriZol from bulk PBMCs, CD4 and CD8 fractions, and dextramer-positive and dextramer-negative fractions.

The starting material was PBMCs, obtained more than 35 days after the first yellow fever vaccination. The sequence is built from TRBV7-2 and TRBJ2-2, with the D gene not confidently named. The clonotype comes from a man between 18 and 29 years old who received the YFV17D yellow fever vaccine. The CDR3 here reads CASSSLGVTGELFF. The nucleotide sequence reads TGTGCCAGCAGCTCCCTCGGCGTCACCGGGGAGCTGTTTTTT.